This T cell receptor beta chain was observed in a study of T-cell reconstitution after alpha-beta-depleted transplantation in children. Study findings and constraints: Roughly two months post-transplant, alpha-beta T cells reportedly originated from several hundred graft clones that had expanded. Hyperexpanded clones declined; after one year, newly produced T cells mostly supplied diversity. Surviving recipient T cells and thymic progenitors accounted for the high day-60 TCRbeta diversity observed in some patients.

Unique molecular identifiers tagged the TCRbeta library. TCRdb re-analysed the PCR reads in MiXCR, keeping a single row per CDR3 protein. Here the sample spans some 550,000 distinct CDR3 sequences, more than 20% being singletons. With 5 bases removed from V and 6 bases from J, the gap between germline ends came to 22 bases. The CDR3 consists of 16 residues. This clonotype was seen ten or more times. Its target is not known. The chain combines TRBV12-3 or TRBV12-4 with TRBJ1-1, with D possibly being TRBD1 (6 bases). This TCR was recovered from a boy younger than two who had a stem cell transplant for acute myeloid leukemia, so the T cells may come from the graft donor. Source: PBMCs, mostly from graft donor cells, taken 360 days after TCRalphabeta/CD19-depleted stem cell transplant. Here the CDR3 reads CASSPSLREGDAEAFF. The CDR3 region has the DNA TGTGCCAGCAGTCCCAGCCTCAGGGAGGGGGACGCTGAAGCTTTCTTT.